This paragraph reports one TCR beta chain. One junction end disagrees with the germline gene, perhaps due to a read error. The sample originates from a study of blood T cell repertoires in COVID-19. Study details: Donors in the United States, Italy and Spain gave samples during acute or convalescent COVID-19.

This CDR3 is 14 amino acids long. Per the germline V gene, CDR1 is KGHDR and CDR2 is SFDVKD. Under the authors' procedure: It was from reference gene primer amplification that nucleated cell counts were estimated. Profiled with immunoSEQ multiplex PCR; TCRdb holds only in-frame clones, not every one. The V and J calls and clone size come from that table; D and trimming were worked out from the DNA. The repertoire has over 50,000 clones, approximately 86% of them found once; the top ten carry around 15%. Source material: peripheral blood. The TCR sequence derives from a human donor in a cohort sampled during active COVID-19. The chain couples TRBV24-1 to TRBJ2-5, with 7 bases that match TRBD2. The CDR3 region has the DNA TGTGTCACCAGTGATTCGGGAGGACAAGAGACCCAGTACTTC. It codes for CVTSDSGGQETQYF.